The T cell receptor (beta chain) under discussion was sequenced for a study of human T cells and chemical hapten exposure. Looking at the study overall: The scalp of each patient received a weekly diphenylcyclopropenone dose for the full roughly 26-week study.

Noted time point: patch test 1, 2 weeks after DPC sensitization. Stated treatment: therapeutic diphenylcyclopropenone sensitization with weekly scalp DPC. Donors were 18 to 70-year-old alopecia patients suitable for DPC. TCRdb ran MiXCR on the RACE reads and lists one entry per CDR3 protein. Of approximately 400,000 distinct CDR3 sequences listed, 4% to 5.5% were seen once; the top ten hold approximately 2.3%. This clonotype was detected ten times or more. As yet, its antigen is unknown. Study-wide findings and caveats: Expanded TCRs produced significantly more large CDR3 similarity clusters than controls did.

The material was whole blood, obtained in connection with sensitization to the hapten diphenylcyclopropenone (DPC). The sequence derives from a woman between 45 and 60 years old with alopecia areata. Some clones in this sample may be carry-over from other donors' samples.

DNA for the CDR3: TGTGCCAGCAGCCCCCAGTCTCTGGTCGAGCAGTACTTC. Its protein is CASSPQSLVEQYF. V usage is TRBV21-1 and J usage is TRBJ2-7. TRBV21-1 is listed as a pseudogene. The CDR3 contains 13 residues.